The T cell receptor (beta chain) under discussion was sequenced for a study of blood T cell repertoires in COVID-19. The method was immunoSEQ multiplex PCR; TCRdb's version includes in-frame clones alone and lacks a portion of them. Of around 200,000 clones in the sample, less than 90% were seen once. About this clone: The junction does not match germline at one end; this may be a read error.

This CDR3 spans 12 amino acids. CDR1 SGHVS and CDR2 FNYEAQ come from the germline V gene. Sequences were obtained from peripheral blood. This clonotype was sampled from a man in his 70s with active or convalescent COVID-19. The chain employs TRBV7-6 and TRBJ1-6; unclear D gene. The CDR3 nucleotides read TGTGCCAGCAGCTTAAGGAGGCGCGGGTTTAACTTT. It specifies CASSLRRRGFNF.